Shown below are 15 T cell receptor beta chains from a single sample sequenced in a study of CD8 T cells in ankylosing spondylitis. TCRdb ran MiXCR on the 5' RACE reads and lists one entry per CDR3 protein. The table lists 270,000 or so distinct CDR3 sequences, over 15% of them singletons, with more than 25% in the top ten. Material for sequencing was blood, either unsorted or a sorted T cell fraction (not recorded which). The receptors here all came from a male donor with ankylosing spondylitis or in good health (not recorded which).

This clonotype was counted between two and nine times. The chain combines TRBV5-1 with TRBJ2-7; 11 bases are a match to TRBD2. Losses at the gene ends were 4 bases for V and 1 base for J; bases not matched to a gene: 10. The V gene's germline CDR1 is SGHRS and CDR2 YFSETQ. The CDR3 consists of 17 residues. The CDR3 DNA reads as TGCGCCAGCAGCCCAACACTAGCGGGAGATTGGTCCTACGAGCAGTACTTC. Translated, it gives CASSPTLAGDWSYEQYF.

This clonotype has just a few counts. CDR3 sequence reads: CASSHSGLAATYEQYF. CDR3 bases: TGCGCCAGCAGCCACTCAGGGCTAGCTGCGACCTACGAGCAGTACTTC. The chain links TRBV4-1 to TRBJ2-7; D might be TRBD1 or TRBD2, each matching 5 bases. The CDR3 totals 16 residues. Germline CDR1 is MGHRA and CDR2 is YSYEKL. V gave up 3 bases and J gave up 2 bases, with 17 bases separating them.

V gene TRBV27 combines with J gene TRBJ2-1; 8 nucleotides align to TRBD2. Germline loops: CDR1 MNHEY, CDR2 SMNVEV (reference sequence). The CDR3 spans 13 residues. The trim removed 5 bases at V and 9 bases at J, leaving 6 bases unmatched. The chain's CDR3 is CASSPTSVSEQFF. The DNA of the CDR3 is TGTGCCAGCAGTCCGACTAGCGTTAGTGAGCAGTTCTTC.

There are a few counts of this clonotype. The rearrangement joins TRBV5-6 to TRBJ2-1, with TRBD2 matching over 8 bases. V dropped 2 bases and J dropped 0; count of bases not matched to a gene: 7. Germline CDR1 reads SGHDT; CDR2 reads YYEEEE. The CDR3 totals 17 residues. The CDR3 region is CASSFPESGSSYNEQFF. As DNA, the CDR3 is TGTGCCAGCAGCTTCCCGGAGAGCGGGAGCTCCTACAATGAGCAGTTCTTC.

This clonotype was counted between two and nine times. The chain employs TRBV6-2 or TRBV6-3 and TRBJ2-7; D is possibly TRBD1 (7 bases). V was pared by 2 bases and J by 3 bases, with 14 bases between. CDR3 size: 15 residues. Germline V CDR1 and CDR2: MNHEY, SVGEGT. CDR3 loop: CASSYDRAGFYEQYF. Written as DNA, the CDR3 is TGTGCCAGCAGTTACGACAGGGCGGGATTCTACGAGCAGTACTTC.

There are many counts of this clonotype. V is TRBV4-1 and J is TRBJ2-1, with 9 bases lining up with TRBD2. The germline V gene has CDR1 MGHRA and CDR2 YSYEKL. V dropped 1 base and J dropped 4; count of bases not matched to a gene: 5. The CDR3 runs to 16 residues. CDR3 in DNA: TGCGCCAGCAGCCAAGTTAGTCTAGCGGGATACAATGAGCAGTTCTTC. This codes for CASSQVSLAGYNEQFF.

V is TRBV2 and J is TRBJ2-7; TRBD2 might be the D (6 bases). The V gene's germline CDR1 is SNHLY and CDR2 FYNNEI. Between the trimmed V and J ends, which lost 5 bases and 2 bases, there was a span of 16 bases. This CDR3 has 15 amino acids. The CDR3 region has the DNA TGTGCCAGCAGTCCCCCCGGGACTGGGACCTACGAGCAGTACTTC. It yields the protein CASSPPGTGTYEQYF.

This clonotype has only a few counts. The chain recombines TRBV12-3 or TRBV12-4 with TRBJ2-3; D uncertain. V was shortened by 3 bases and J by 5 bases, with 18 bases between the two germline ends. The CDR3 length is 16 residues. This chain's CDR3 is CASSFWDGRSGDTQYF. Here the CDR3 DNA reads TGTGCCAGCAGTTTTTGGGATGGGCGGTCCGGAGATACGCAGTATTTT.

Worth noting for this clonotype: This could be a read error, since a much larger clone is one nucleotide away. The rearrangement links TRBV4-3 to TRBJ2-2; the D gene is possibly TRBD2 (6 bases). The CDR3 has 16 amino acids. CDR1 and CDR2 from the germline V gene are LGHNA and YSLEER. The CDR3 loop is CAGSQGSGVGTGELFF. The DNA for the CDR3 is TGCGCCGGCAGCCAAGGCTCGGGAGTGGGTACCGGGGAGCTGTTTTTT.

This clonotype appeared a few times. This chain joins TRBV4-1 and TRBJ2-7; 9 bases fit TRBD2. Per the germline V gene, CDR1 is MGHRA and CDR2 is YSYEKL. This CDR3 has 15 residues. Unmatched junction bases numbered 7, after V lost 2 bases and J lost 5 bases. The CDR3 DNA reads as TGCGCCAGCAGCCAAACGGGACTAGCAGGAAACGAGCAGTACTTC. As protein: CASSQTGLAGNEQYF.

The chain couples TRBV29-1 to TRBJ2-2; TRBD1 agrees at 8 bases. Unmatched junction bases numbered 10, after V lost 0 bases and J lost 7 bases. The CDR3 is 16 amino acids. Germline values: CDR1 SQVTM, CDR2 ANQGSEA. The CDR3 reads CSVEEARTGSSGELFF. DNA of the CDR3: TGCAGCGTTGAAGAGGCCCGGACAGGGAGTAGCGGGGAGCTGTTTTTT.

This clonotype appeared a few times. The chain joins TRBV14 to TRBJ2-7; D unresolved. Germline-derived CDR1 and CDR2 are SGHDN and FVKESK. This CDR3 is built from 14 residues. V shed 3 bases and J shed 6 bases, with 15 bases lying between them. Here the CDR3 reads CASSHPLLGREQYF. Written as DNA, the CDR3 is TGTGCCAGCAGCCATCCTTTGTTAGGTCGCGAGCAGTACTTC.

The table lists this clonotype with many counts. The rearrangement links TRBV5-1 to TRBJ2-2, with 13 bases lining up with TRBD2. V shed 0 bases, J shed 2 bases, and the junction held 1 base outside the gene matches. The CDR3 extends over 17 amino acids. Germline V lookup: CDR1 SGHRS, CDR2 YFSETQ. CDR3 DNA: TGCGCCAGCAGCTTGGAGGGACTAGCGGGAAACACCGGGGAGCTGTTTTTT. It encodes CASSLEGLAGNTGELFF. Supplemented by reference TRBV5-1 and TRBJ2-2, the full variable domain reads KAGVTQTPRYLIKTRGQQVTLSCSPISGHRSVSWYQQTPGQGLQFLFEYFSETQRNKGNFPGRFSGRQFSNSRSEMNVSTLELGDSALYLCASSLEGLAGNTGELFFGEGSRLTVL.

This clonotype was detected many times. CDR3 loop: CSARELASPETQYF. In DNA, the CDR3 is TGCAGTGCTAGAGAGTTGGCTAGCCCGGAGACCCAGTACTTC. The chain is built from TRBV20-1 and TRBJ2-5; D is possibly TRBD2 (5 bases). In germline, CDR1 is DFQATT, CDR2 SNEGSKA (reference sequence). The CDR3 has 14 amino acids. V was shortened by 0 bases and J by 5 bases, with 13 bases between the two germline ends.

The genes are TRBV20-1 and TRBJ2-7; 8 bases fit TRBD2. V was pared by 5 bases and J by 0 bases, with 6 bases of the junction left unmatched. The CDR3 length is 14 residues. CDR1 and CDR2 from the germline V gene are DFQATT and SNEGSKA (reference sequence). The CDR3 coding sequence is TGCAGTGCTGCGGGGGGAGGGAGCTCCTACGAGCAGTACTTC. It yields the protein CSAAGGGSSYEQYF.